The following is a TCR beta chain sequence with its context. Its antigen is unknown. The data stem from a study of blood T cells in healthy people across ages. Germline values: CDR1 GTSNPN, CDR2 SVGIG (reference sequence). Trimming removed 6 bases from V and 8 bases from J, with 19 bases in between. The CDR3 contains 14 residues. Study results and limitations: More naive CD4+ cells and higher diversity marked long-lived donors relative to aged donors.

Combining a sample-barcoded 5' primer with a J-beta primer mix, a second PCR ran for roughly 7 to 11 cycles. One entry per CDR3 protein, called by TCRdb with MiXCR from the 5' RACE reads. This table has more than 1 million distinct CDR3 sequences, 35% to 50% appearing once. The sample was blood. The chain combines TRBV30 with TRBJ1-4, with unresolved D. This clonotype originated in a woman aged 60-75 years in good health. CDR3 sequence (DNA): TGTGCCTGTTTGCTTGGCGGGCCGGACGAAAAACTGTTTTTT. Encoded protein: CACLLGGPDEKLFF.